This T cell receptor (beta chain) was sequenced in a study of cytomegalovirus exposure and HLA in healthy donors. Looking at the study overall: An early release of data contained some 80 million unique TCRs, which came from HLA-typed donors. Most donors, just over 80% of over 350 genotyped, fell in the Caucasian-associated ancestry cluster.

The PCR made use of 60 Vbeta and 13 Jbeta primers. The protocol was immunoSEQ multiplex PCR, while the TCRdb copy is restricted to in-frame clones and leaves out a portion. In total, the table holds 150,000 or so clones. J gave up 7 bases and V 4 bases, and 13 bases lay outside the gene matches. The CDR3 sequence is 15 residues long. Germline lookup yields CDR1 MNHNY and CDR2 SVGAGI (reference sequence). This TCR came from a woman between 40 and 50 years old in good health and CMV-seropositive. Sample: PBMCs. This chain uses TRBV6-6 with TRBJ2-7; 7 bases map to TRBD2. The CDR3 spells CASSSPGLTYWEQYF. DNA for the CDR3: TGTGCCAGCAGTTCTCCGGGACTAACCTACTGGGAGCAGTACTTC.